This TCR beta chain was sequenced in a study of T cells in localized non-small cell lung cancer. Study-wide findings and caveats: Because sequencing included only one region (of the tumor), heterogeneity remains possible.

Note on this clone: The antigen remains undetermined.

The data were produced by immunoSEQ multiplex PCR, yet TCRdb's version contains in-frame clones alone and is incomplete. The data show about 78,000 clones, approximately 84% seen once. The CDR3 is 14 residues long. The V and J ends lost 1 base and 4 bases respectively, with 10 bases between them. Germline V lookup: CDR1 SGHDN, CDR2 FVKESK. The chain uses TRBV14 and TRBJ1-1, with D possibly TRBD1 on 5 matching bases. This clonotype was sampled from a man between 40 and 69 years old with stage I lung adenocarcinoma. The sample in question was peripheral blood, obtained before any cancer treatment. The chain's CDR3 is CASSQVGVGTEAFF. In DNA form, the CDR3 reads TGTGCCAGCAGCCAAGTGGGGGTGGGCACTGAAGCTTTCTTT. Using reference TRBV14 and TRBJ1-1 for the parts outside the CDR3, the full variable domain is EAGVTQFPSHSVIEKGQTVTLRCDPISGHDNLYWYRRVMGKEIKFLLHFVKESKQDESGMPNNRFLAERTGGTYSTLKVQPAELEDSGVYFCASSQVGVGTEAFFGQGTRLTVV.